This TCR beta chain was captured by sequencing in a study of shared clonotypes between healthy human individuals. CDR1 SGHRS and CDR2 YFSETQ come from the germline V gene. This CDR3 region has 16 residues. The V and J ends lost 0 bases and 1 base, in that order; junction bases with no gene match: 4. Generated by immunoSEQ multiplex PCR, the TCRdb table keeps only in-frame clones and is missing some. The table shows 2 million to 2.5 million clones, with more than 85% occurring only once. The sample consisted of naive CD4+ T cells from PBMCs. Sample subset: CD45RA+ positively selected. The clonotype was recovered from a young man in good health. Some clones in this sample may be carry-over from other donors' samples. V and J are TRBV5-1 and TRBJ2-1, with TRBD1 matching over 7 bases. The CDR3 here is CASSLEGARSYNEQFF. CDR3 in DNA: TGCGCCAGCAGCTTGGAGGGGGCGCGTTCCTACAATGAGCAGTTCTTC. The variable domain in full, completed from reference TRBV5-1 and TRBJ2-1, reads KAGVTQTPRYLIKTRGQQVTLSCSPISGHRSVSWYQQTPGQGLQFLFEYFSETQRNKGNFPGRFSGRQFSNSRSEMNVSTLELGDSALYLCASSLEGARSYNEQFFGPGTRLTVL.